This TCR beta chain was sequenced in a study of cytomegalovirus exposure and HLA in healthy donors. On the study more broadly: Among the approximately 400 genotyped donors, just over 80% were placed in the Caucasian-associated ancestry cluster. Notes on the study in general: Common viral pathogens seemed to be connected with several of the most significant clusters, according to a later analysis. In a later analysis, an Asian-associated ancestry cluster reportedly showed fewer N-insertions than the roughly 650-donor mean.

The PCR used 60 Vbeta and 13 Jbeta primers. Assay: immunoSEQ multiplex PCR; the TCRdb copy retains only in-frame clones and omits some. The sample holds 100,000 to 150,000 clones, approximately 74% seen once. On this clone itself: Antigen: not known.

The V gene's germline CDR1 is MDHEN and CDR2 SYDVKM. V gave up 6 bases and J gave up 4 bases; unmatched junction bases: 9. This CDR3 contains 15 residues. The chain combines TRBV28 with TRBJ2-5; 9 bases fit TRBD1. The source material was PBMCs. The source of this sequence is a male donor in good health and CMV-seronegative. The CDR3 DNA follows: TGTGCCAGCAGGCCGGACAGGGGAGGAGGAGAGACCCAGTACTTC. The encoded protein is CASRPDRGGGETQYF.